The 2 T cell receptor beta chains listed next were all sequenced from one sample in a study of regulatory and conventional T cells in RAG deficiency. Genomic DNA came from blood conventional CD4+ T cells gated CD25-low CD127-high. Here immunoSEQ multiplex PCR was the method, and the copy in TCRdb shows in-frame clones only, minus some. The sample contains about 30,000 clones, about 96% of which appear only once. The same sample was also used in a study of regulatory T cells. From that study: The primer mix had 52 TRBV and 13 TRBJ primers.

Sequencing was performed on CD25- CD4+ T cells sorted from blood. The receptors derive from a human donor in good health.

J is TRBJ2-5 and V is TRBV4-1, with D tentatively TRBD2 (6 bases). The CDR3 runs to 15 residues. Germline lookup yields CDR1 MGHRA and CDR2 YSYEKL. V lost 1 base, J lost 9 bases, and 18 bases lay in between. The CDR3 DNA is TGCGCCAGCAGCCAAGGCCCGATAGAAGGGGAGGCCCAGTACTTC. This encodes CASSQGPIEGEAQYF.

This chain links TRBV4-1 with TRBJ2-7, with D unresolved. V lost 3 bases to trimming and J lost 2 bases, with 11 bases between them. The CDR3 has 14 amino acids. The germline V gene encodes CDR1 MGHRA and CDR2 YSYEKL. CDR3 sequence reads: CASSQLITAYEQYF. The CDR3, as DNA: TGCGCCAGCAGCCAGCTCATAACGGCCTACGAGCAGTACTTC.